The source of this T cell receptor beta chain is a study of molecular identifiers for immune sequencing clone quantification. Study details: Across replicate runs, RNA obtained from about 20,000 or 100,000 naive CD8 cells was divided into five, with four undergoing sequencing. Overall study results and limits: Over 98% of effector molecules, but under 1% in naive cells, were held by clones with more than 20 RNA copies. Jurkat TCR RNA spiked in from one cell reportedly remained identifiable amid 970,000 or so naive cells.

The germline V gene has CDR1 MNHNY and CDR2 SVGAGI (reference sequence). Trimming shortened V by 6 bases and J by 3 bases, and 14 bases separated the two germline ends. The CDR3 extends over 14 amino acids. In regard to this clonotype: Its antigen is as yet unknown.

RNA fractions of 10%, 30% or 50% and roughly 18,000 to 1,000,000 sorted cells were the source of naive CD8 libraries. TCRdb processed the PCR reads anew with MiXCR; each CDR3 protein has one entry. The sample includes roughly 50,000 distinct CDR3 sequences, approximately 25% of them seen just once. Sequences were obtained from naive CD8+ T cells from blood, with Jurkat cell RNA spiked in. The subset denotes: FACS-sorted CD8+CD4-CCR7+CD45RA+ naive T cells. This clonotype originated in a human donor in good health. Some libraries in this study had Jurkat cell RNA spiked in. This chain links TRBV6-6 with TRBJ1-2; D is possibly TRBD1 (5 bases). CDR3 bases: TGTGCCAGCAGCAGACAGAGCAGCTACTATGGCTACACCTTC. Protein product: CASSRQSSYYGYTF.